The clone carrying this T cell receptor beta chain was observed at least ten times. Described time point: newly diagnosed GD, antithyroid drugs for less than 3 months. Scientists built the TCR library using RNA that was extracted from PBMCs. Building of the TCR beta libraries involved iRepertoire HTBI primers and Arm-PCR of CDR3 regions. TCRdb reprocessed the multiplex PCR reads with MiXCR, giving one entry per CDR3 protein. Among about 540,000 distinct CDR3 sequences listed, approximately 13% were seen once. The record originates from a study of regulatory T cells in long-lasting Graves disease. The sample was also reused in another study, on T cells in Graves' hyperthyroidism and ophthalmopathy. That publication notes: Absent ophthalmopathy progression within 18 months defined stable Graves' hyperthyroidism.

The clonotype was recovered from a man aged 25-45 years with Graves disease. This specimen was peripheral blood mononuclear cells (PBMCs), taken at new diagnosis, from a patient treated with antithyroid drugs.

CDR3 sequence (DNA): TGTGCCAGCAGCCCCTGGGGACTAGCGGGAGAAGAGACCCAGTACTTC. Amino acids: CASSPWGLAGEETQYF. The V and J genes are TRBV11-2 and TRBJ2-5, with 14 bases aligning to TRBD2. CDR3 length equals 16 residues. J lost 3 bases, V lost 5 bases, and 5 bases had no gene match. Per the germline V gene, CDR1 is SGHAT and CDR2 is FQNNGV.